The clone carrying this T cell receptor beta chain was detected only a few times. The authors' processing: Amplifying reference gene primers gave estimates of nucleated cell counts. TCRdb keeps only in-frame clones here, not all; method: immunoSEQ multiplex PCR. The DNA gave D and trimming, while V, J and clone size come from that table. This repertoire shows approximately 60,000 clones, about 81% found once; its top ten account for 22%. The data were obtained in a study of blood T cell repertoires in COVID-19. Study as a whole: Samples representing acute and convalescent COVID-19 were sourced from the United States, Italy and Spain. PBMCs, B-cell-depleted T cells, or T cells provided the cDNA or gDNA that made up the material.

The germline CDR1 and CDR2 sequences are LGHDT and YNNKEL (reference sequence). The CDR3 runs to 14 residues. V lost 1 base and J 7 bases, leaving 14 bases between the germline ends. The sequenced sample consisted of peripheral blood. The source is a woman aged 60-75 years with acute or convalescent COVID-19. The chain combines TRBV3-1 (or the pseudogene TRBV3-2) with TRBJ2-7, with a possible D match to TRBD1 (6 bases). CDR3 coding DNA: TGTGCCAGCAGCCAAGTTACAGGGATTAATGAGCAGTACTTC. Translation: CASSQVTGINEQYF.